This T cell receptor beta chain was sequenced for a study of cytomegalovirus exposure and HLA in healthy donors. TCRdb keeps only in-frame clones here, not all; method: immunoSEQ multiplex PCR. The sample yields roughly 68,000 clones, around 89% seen once. The approximately 120-subject validation cohort, separate from the approximately 670-subject first cohort, included the donors. Germline V gene sequence: CDR1 SGHRS, CDR2 YFSETQ. The CDR3 length is 14 residues. The J segment lost 5 bases and the V segment lost 4 bases, leaving 8 bases of the junction unmatched. This chain links TRBV5-1 with TRBJ2-7, with 8 bases fitting TRBD1. The sequence was obtained from a woman under 30 in good health and CMV-seronegative. The sample comprised PBMCs. This CDR3 reads CASSPGQGLDEQYF. The CDR3, as DNA: TGCGCCAGCAGCCCAGGACAGGGTCTGGACGAGCAGTACTTC.